The rows below give T cell receptor beta chains drawn from one sample of a study of blood T cells in healthy people across ages. TCRdb analysed the 5' RACE reads with MiXCR anew, one entry per CDR3 protein. The repertoire includes over a million distinct CDR3 sequences, 35% to 45% of them detected once, and approximately 7.9% sits in the top ten. Material for sequencing was blood. These receptor sequences come from a woman aged 18 to 35 in good health. The CDR3 runs from the conserved cysteine through the conserved F or W. The D gene is left open where the match is weak. Not all rows give a size; the values are once, few, many and, for expanded clones, a class.

j_call | clone_size | v_call | d_call | cdr3_aa | cdr3_nt
TRBJ1-2 | few | TRBV6-6 | NA | CASSYIAENYGYTF | TGTGCCAGCAGTTACATCGCGGAGAACTATGGCTACACCTTC
TRBJ1-1 | NA | TRBV14 | NA | CASSQMGRGLGSEAFF | TGTGCCAGCAGCCAAATGGGTCGTGGGCTCGGTTCTGAAGCTTTCTTT
TRBJ2-7 | few | TRBV3-1 | NA | CASSPTGISANEQYF | TGTGCCAGCAGTCCTACAGGGATCTCAGCCAACGAGCAGTACTTC
TRBJ2-7 | NA | TRBV20-1 | NA | CSAGKTGGLTYEQYF | TGCAGTGCTGGCAAGACAGGCGGCCTCACCTACGAGCAGTACTTC
TRBJ2-5 | NA | TRBV25-1 | NA | CASSVPPQETQYF | TGTGCCAGCAGTGTCCCCCCCCAAGAGACCCAGTACTTC
TRBJ2-7 | NA | TRBV14 | TRBD1 | CASSQQTGGRYEQYF | TGTGCCAGCAGCCAACAGACAGGGGGCAGGTACGAGCAGTACTTC
TRBJ1-1 | NA | TRBV11-2 | NA | CASSLGDHQIGAEAFF | TGTGCCAGCAGCTTAGGGGACCACCAAATAGGGGCTGAAGCTTTCTTT
TRBJ2-1 | NA | TRBV10-2 | NA | CASSEEAPTYNEQFF | TGCGCCAGCAGTGAGGAGGCCCCCACCTACAATGAGCAGTTCTTC
TRBJ2-1 | NA | TRBV6-1 | NA | CASRGTYYNEQFF | TGTGCCAGCAGGGGGACTTACTACAATGAGCAGTTCTTC
TRBJ2-1 | NA | TRBV6-1 | TRBD2 | CASSILSQSGSRTNEQFF | TGTGCCAGCAGTATTTTATCACAGAGCGGGAGTCGGACCAATGAGCAGTTCTTC
TRBJ1-6 | once | TRBV7-9 | TRBD1 | CASSPLGQFTSPLHF | TGTGCCAGCAGCCCGTTGGGACAGTTTACCTCACCCCTCCACTTT
TRBJ1-1 | NA | TRBV3-1 | NA | CASSLGSWGIGAEAFF | TGTGCCAGCAGCCTTGGTAGTTGGGGGATTGGAGCTGAAGCTTTCTTT
TRBJ1-2 | once | TRBV19 | TRBD1 | CASSISLVDRDRYGYTF | TGTGCCAGTAGTATTTCACTAGTGGACAGGGACCGTTATGGCTACACCTTC
TRBJ2-3 | few | TRBV6-2/TRBV6-3 | TRBD2 | CASSDPGLAGASGDTQYF | TGTGCCAGCAGTGACCCGGGACTAGCGGGCGCGTCGGGAGATACGCAGTATTTT
TRBJ2-3 | few | TRBV27 | NA | CASTTPGHWDTQYF | TGTGCCAGCACTACCCCCGGACACTGGGATACGCAGTATTTT
TRBJ1-2 | NA | TRBV4-1 | TRBD1 | CASSLPGQGANGYTF | TGCGCCAGCAGCCTCCCGGGACAGGGGGCGAATGGCTACACCTTC
TRBJ2-7 | NA | TRBV28 | TRBD2 | CASRFPGGSYEQYF | TGTGCCAGCAGATTTCCGGGGGGCTCCTACGAGCAGTACTTC
TRBJ2-3 | NA | TRBV7-8 | NA | CASSLARPALGFGTDTQYF | TGTGCCAGCAGCTTAGCGCGTCCAGCGCTAGGATTTGGCACAGATACGCAGTATTTT
TRBJ1-2 | NA | TRBV14 | NA | CASSQFSYGYTF | TGTGCCAGCAGCCAATTCAGCTATGGCTACACCTTC
TRBJ1-3 | few | TRBV7-2 | TRBD1 | CASSPSLTGVIGNTIYF | TGTGCCAGCAGCCCCTCCCTGACAGGGGTTATCGGAAACACCATATATTTT
TRBJ1-1 | NA | TRBV5-5 | NA | CASSLEWVNTEAFF | TGTGCCAGCAGCTTGGAATGGGTGAACACTGAAGCTTTCTTT
TRBJ2-5 | few | TRBV2 | TRBD2 | CASSDLVAGGLVETQYF | TGTGCCAGCAGTGATTTGGTGGCGGGAGGGCTAGTCGAGACCCAGTACTTC
TRBJ2-7 | few | TRBV6-5 | NA | CASSYEVSAVEQYF | TGTGCCAGCAGTTACGAGGTATCGGCTGTGGAGCAGTACTTC
TRBJ1-1 | NA | TRBV12-3/TRBV12-4 | TRBD1 | CASTFQGGGGRTEAFF | TGTGCCAGCACTTTCCAGGGGGGGGGAGGTCGCACTGAAGCTTTCTTT
TRBJ2-5 | NA | TRBV6-1 | NA | CASNPTAQYNEQYF | TGTGCCAGCAACCCGACGGCCCAATACAATGAGCAGTACTTC
TRBJ2-7 | NA | TRBV5-1 | NA | CASSPPGGGSEQYF | TGCGCCAGCAGCCCCCCGGGGGGCGGATCCGAGCAGTACTTC
TRBJ1-4 | few | TRBV28 | TRBD1 | CASSKPGQGRGKLFF | TGTGCCAGCAGTAAACCGGGACAGGGGAGGGGAAAACTGTTTTTT
TRBJ1-1 | NA | TRBV27 | NA | CASSLVQGPAAFF | TGTGCCAGCAGTTTGGTCCAGGGGCCCGCAGCTTTCTTT
TRBJ1-2 | NA | TRBV10-3 | NA | CAISEAQADYGYTF | TGTGCCATCAGTGAGGCACAGGCCGACTATGGCTACACCTTC
TRBJ1-6 | NA | TRBV15 | NA | CATSRDPLASSPLHF | TGTGCCACCAGCAGAGACCCCTTGGCGTCTTCACCCCTCCACTTT
TRBJ2-1 | NA | TRBV11-2 | NA | CASSLGLMSSYNGQFF | TGTGCCAGCAGCTTAGGTCTCATGTCGTCCTACAATGGGCAGTTCTTC
TRBJ1-2 | few | TRBV7-3 | NA | CASSLGEGPGYGYTF | TGTGCCAGCAGCCTCGGCGAGGGACCGGGCTATGGCTACACCTTC
TRBJ2-4 | NA | TRBV3-1 | NA | CASSHPGLPNIQYF | TGTGCCAGCAGCCACCCGGGACTTCCAAACATTCAGTACTTC
TRBJ2-1 | few | TRBV20-1 | TRBD2 | CSATTSGSLSSYNEQFF | TGCAGTGCTACAACTAGCGGGAGCCTAAGCTCCTACAATGAGCAGTTCTTC
TRBJ1-5 | few | TRBV10-3 | NA | CAISRQEYQPQHF | TGTGCCATCAGTAGACAGGAGTATCAGCCCCAGCATTTT
TRBJ2-7 | few | TRBV5-1 | TRBD2 | CASSPTPGEGRSYEQYF | TGCGCCAGCAGCCCCACCCCGGGGGAGGGTAGATCCTACGAGCAGTACTTC
TRBJ2-5 | few | TRBV4-1 | NA | CASSRDRAQETQYF | TGCGCCAGCAGTAGGGACCGAGCCCAAGAGACCCAGTACTTC
TRBJ2-7 | NA | TRBV10-3 | NA | CAISGESFSYEQYF | TGTGCCATCAGTGGGGAGTCATTCTCCTACGAGCAGTACTTC
TRBJ2-3 | NA | TRBV20-1 | NA | CSARLSWADTQYF | TGCAGTGCTAGACTTTCGTGGGCAGATACGCAGTATTTT
TRBJ1-2 | few | TRBV6-6 | TRBD1 | CASTPGGGDRIYYGYTF | TGTGCCAGCACACCAGGGGGAGGGGACAGAATTTACTATGGCTACACCTTC
TRBJ1-2 | NA | TRBV7-9 | TRBD1 | CASSELPHDRDYGYTF | TGTGCCAGCAGCGAACTACCCCACGACAGGGACTATGGCTACACCTTC
TRBJ2-1 | few | TRBV6-1 | TRBD2 | CASTSGTSGRNEQFF | TGTGCCAGTACGTCCGGGACTAGCGGGAGGAATGAGCAGTTCTTC
TRBJ1-2 | few | TRBV5-5 | NA | CASSWDLTLSYGYTF | TGTGCCAGCAGCTGGGACCTAACTCTTTCCTATGGCTACACCTTC
TRBJ2-5 | few | TRBV28 | TRBD2 | CASSSGGGEETQYF | TGTGCCAGCAGTTCCGGGGGGGGCGAGGAGACCCAGTACTTC
TRBJ2-1 | once | TRBV27 | NA | CASSLVFYEQFF | TGTGCCAGCAGTTTAGTATTCTATGAGCAGTTCTTC
TRBJ1-5 | NA | TRBV12-3/TRBV12-4 | TRBD1 | CASRTGNENQPQHF | TGTGCCAGCAGGACAGGGAACGAGAATCAGCCCCAGCATTTT
TRBJ2-3 | few | TRBV9 | TRBD2 | CASRATGGGSTDTQYF | TGTGCCAGCAGGGCCACTGGCGGGGGAAGCACAGATACGCAGTATTTT
TRBJ2-5 | NA | TRBV6-5 | TRBD2 | CASSPGTSEETQYF | TGTGCCAGCAGTCCCGGGACTAGCGAAGAGACCCAGTACTTC
TRBJ2-7 | NA | TRBV6-6 | NA | CATRLGALYEQYF | TGTGCCACTCGATTGGGAGCTCTCTACGAGCAGTACTTC
TRBJ2-1 | NA | TRBV5-1 | NA | CASRGPSSYNEQFF | TGCGCCAGCAGGGGGCCGAGCTCCTACAATGAGCAGTTCTTC
TRBJ1-5 | NA | TRBV12-3/TRBV12-4 | TRBD1 | CASLKQGINNQPQHF | TGTGCCAGCTTGAAACAGGGGATTAACAATCAGCCCCAGCATTTT
TRBJ2-2 | NA | TRBV7-9 | NA | CASSLFAGGSTGELFF | TGTGCCAGCAGCTTATTCGCAGGAGGCAGCACCGGGGAGCTGTTTTTT
TRBJ1-1 | few | TRBV29-1 | TRBD1 | CSVDLTGGSEAFF | TGCAGCGTTGACCTGACAGGGGGCTCTGAAGCTTTCTTT
TRBJ2-2 | NA | TRBV27 | NA | CASSLGDGNTGELFF | TGTGCCAGCAGTTTAGGGGACGGTAACACCGGGGAGCTGTTTTTT
TRBJ2-5 | few | TRBV10-3 | TRBD2 | CAISGVKLAGDEQYF | TGTGCCATCAGTGGAGTTAAACTAGCGGGAGATGAGCAGTACTTC